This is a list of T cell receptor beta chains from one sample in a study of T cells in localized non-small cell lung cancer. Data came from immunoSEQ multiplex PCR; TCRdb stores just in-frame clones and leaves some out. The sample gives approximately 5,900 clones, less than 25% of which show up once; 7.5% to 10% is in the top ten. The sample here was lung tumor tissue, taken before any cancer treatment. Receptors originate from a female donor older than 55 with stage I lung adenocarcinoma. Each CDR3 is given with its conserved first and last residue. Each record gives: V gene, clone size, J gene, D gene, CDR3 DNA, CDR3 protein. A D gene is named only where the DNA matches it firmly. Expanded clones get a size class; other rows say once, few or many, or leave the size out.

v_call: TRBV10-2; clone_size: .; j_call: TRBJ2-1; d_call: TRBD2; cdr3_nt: TGCGCCAGCCAACTACCCCGACTAGCGAGAGTGCGTGAGCAGTTCTTC; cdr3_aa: CASQLPRLARVREQFF
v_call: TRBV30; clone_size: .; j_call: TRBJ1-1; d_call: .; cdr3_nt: TGTGCCTGGAGTGGAGGGAGCTCTTCTAACACTGAAGCTTTCTTT; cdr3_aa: CAWSGGSSSNTEAFF
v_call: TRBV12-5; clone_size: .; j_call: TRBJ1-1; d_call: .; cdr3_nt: TGTGCTAGTGGTTTGGTACCAGGAGGGTATAACACTGAAGCTTTCTTT; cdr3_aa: CASGLVPGGYNTEAFF
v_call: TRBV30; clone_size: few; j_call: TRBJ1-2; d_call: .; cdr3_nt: TGTGCCTGGAGTGTTAACAGGAACTATGGCTACACCTTC; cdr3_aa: CAWSVNRNYGYTF
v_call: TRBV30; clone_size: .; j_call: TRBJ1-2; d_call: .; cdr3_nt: TGTGCCTGGACGTGGGCCGGGGGCTACACCTTC; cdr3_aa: CAWTWAGGYTF
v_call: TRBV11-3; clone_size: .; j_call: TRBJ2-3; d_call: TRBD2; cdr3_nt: TGTGCCAGCAGCCAGACTAGCGGGAGAAGGACAGATACGCAGTATTTT; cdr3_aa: CASSQTSGRRTDTQYF
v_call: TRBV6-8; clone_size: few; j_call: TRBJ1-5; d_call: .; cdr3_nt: TGTGCCAGCAGTTACTCCGAGGGTGGGGGAAAGCCCCAGCATTTT; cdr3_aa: CASSYSEGGGKPQHF
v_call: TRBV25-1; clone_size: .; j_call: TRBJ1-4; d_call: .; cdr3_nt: TGTGCCAGCAGTGGGTCAGGTGCAACTAATGAAAAACTGTTTTTT; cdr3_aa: CASSGSGATNEKLFF
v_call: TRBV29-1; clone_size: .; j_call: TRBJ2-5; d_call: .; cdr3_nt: TGCAGCGTTGAACCGTTCCAGAAAGAGACCCAGTACTTC; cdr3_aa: CSVEPFQKETQYF
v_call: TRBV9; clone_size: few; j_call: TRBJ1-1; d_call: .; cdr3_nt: TGTGCCAGCACCAGGGATCCAGACACTGAAGCTTTCTTT; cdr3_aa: CASTRDPDTEAFF
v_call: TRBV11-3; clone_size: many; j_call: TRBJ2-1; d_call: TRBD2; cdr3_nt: TGTGCCAGCAGCTCGACTAGCGGGTGGGACAATGAGCAGTTCTTC; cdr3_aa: CASSSTSGWDNEQFF
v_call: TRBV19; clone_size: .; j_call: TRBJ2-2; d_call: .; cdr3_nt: TGTGCCAGTACCTCCCAGGGGGGGAACACCGGGGAGCTGTTTTTT; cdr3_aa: CASTSQGGNTGELFF
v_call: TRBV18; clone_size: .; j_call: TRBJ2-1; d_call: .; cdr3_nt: TGTGCCAGCTCACTTTCCGGGAACTCCTACAATGAGCAGTTCTTC; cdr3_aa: CASSLSGNSYNEQFF
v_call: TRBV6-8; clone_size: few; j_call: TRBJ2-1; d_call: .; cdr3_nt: TGTGCCAGCAGTTCCGCGGGACTGAACTACAATGAGCAGTTCTTC; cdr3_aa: CASSSAGLNYNEQFF
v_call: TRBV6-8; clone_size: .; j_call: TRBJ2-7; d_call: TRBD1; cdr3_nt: TGTGCCAGCAGGTCGACTACAGGGGGAAGGGGGGACGAGCAGTACTTC; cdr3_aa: CASRSTTGGRGDEQYF
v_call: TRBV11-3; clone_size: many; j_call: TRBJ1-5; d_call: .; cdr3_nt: TGTGCCAGCAGCGGAGGAGGGGACTTTGGTCAGCCCCAGCATTTT; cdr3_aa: CASSGGGDFGQPQHF
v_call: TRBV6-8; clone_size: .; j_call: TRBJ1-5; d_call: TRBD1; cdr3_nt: TGTGCCAGCAGGGGGACAGTTAGCAATCAGCCCCAGCATTTT; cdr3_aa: CASRGTVSNQPQHF
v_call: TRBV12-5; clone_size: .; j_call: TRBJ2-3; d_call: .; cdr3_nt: TGTGCCAGTTCTTCCACAGATACGCAGTATTTT; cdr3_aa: CASSSTDTQYF
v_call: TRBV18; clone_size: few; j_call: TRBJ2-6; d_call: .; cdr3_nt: TGTGCCAGCTCCCAACAAGACAACTCTGGGGCCAACGTCCTGACTTTC; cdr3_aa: CASSQQDNSGANVLTF
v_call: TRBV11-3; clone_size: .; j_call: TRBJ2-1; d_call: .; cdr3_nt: TGTGCCAGCAGGTTAACCGGGACCACGTACAATGAGCAGTTCTTC; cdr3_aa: CASRLTGTTYNEQFF
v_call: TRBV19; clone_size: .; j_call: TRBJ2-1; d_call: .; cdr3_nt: TGTGCCAGTAGTCCGGTAGGGAATGAGCAGTTCTTC; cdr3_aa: CASSPVGNEQFF
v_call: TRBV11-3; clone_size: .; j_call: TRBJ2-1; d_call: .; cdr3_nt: TGTGCCAGCAGTCTTAGTGCCACAGGGAGGGGGGATGAGCAGTTCTTC; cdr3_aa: CASSLSATGRGDEQFF
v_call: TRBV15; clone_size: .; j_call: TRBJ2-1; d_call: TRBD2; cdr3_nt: TGTGCCACCAGCAGAGCACTAGCGGGAGTGTTTGGGTCGGAGAAGTTCTTC; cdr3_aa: CATSRALAGVFGSEKFF
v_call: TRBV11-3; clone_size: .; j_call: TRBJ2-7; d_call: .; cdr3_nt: TGTGCCAGCAGCCCCTGGGACACCCGGGAGTACGAGCAGTACTTC; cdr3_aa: CASSPWDTREYEQYF
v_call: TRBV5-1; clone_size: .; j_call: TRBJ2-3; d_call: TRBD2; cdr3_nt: TGCGCCAGCAGCTCCTCGGGAGGGCCTAATACGCAGTATTTT; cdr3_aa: CASSSSGGPNTQYF
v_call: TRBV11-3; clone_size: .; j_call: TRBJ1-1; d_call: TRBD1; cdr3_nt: TGTGCCAGCAGCTCCCGGACAGGGGCGAGGAACACTGAAGCTTTCTTT; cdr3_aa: CASSSRTGARNTEAFF
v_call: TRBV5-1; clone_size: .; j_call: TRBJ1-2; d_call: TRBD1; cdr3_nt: TGCGCCAGCAGCTTGACAGGGGACGACTATGGCTACACCTTC; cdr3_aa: CASSLTGDDYGYTF
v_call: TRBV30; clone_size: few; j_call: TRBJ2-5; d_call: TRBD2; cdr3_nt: TGTGCCTGGGTAAAAGGGACTAGCGCCCAAGAGACCCAGTACTTC; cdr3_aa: CAWVKGTSAQETQYF
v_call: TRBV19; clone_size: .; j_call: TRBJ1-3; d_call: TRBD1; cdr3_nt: TGTGCCAGTAGTCCCTGGACAGGGACAAACTCTGGAAACACCATATATTTT; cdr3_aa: CASSPWTGTNSGNTIYF
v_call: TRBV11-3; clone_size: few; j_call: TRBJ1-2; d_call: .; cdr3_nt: TGTGCCAGCAGCTTAGGGTCCGGGGACGTCTATGGCTACACCTTC; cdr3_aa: CASSLGSGDVYGYTF
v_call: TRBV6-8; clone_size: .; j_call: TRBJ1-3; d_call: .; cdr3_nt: TGTGCCGCCGGGAGCTCTGGAAACACCATATATTTT; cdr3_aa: CAAGSSGNTIYF
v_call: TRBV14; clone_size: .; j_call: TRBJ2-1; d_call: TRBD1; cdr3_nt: TGTGCCAGCAGCCAAGGACAGGGGGCGATCTGGGATGAGCAGTTCTTC; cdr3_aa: CASSQGQGAIWDEQFF
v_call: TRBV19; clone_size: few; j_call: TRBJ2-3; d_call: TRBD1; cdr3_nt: TGTGCCAGTACCCAGGGACAGGGGCCGCAGTATTTT; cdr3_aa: CASTQGQGPQYF
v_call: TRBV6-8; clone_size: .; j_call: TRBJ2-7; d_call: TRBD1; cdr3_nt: TGTGCCAGCACACCTCGACAGGGGATCTACGAGCAGTACTTC; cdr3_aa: CASTPRQGIYEQYF
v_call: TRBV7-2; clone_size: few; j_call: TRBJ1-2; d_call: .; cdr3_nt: TGTGCCAGCAGGAGCCTGGCTGACTATGGCTACACCTTC; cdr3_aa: CASRSLADYGYTF
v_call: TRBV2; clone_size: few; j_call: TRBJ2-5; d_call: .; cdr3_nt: TGTGCCAGCAGTGAAGGAAGAGGGTGGGAATCCCAGTACTTC; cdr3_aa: CASSEGRGWESQYF
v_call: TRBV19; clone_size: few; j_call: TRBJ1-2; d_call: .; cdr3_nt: TGTGCCAGTAGTATAGCAGGAAAAGCTAACTATGGCTACACCTTC; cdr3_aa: CASSIAGKANYGYTF